This T cell receptor beta chain was identified in a study of CD8 T cells in ankylosing spondylitis. V gave up 0 bases and J gave up 2 bases, with 12 bases separating them. In germline, CDR1 is SGHDT, CDR2 YYEEEE. The CDR3 covers 15 residues. Libraries for TCR beta were made by quantitative 5'-RACE with molecular barcodes. Using its own MiXCR run on the 5' RACE reads, TCRdb lists one record per CDR3 protein. The data contain a few hundred thousand distinct CDR3 sequences, approximately 20% of them singletons. This clonotype was found a few times. This chain joins TRBV5-6 and TRBJ2-7; D remains ambiguous. Sequenced material: blood, either unsorted or a sorted T cell fraction (not recorded which). The TCR comes from a male donor with ankylosing spondylitis or in good health (not recorded which). The CDR3 reads CASSLAFLGPYEQYF. In DNA form, the CDR3 reads TGTGCCAGCAGCTTGGCCTTCTTAGGCCCCTACGAGCAGTACTTC. Filled out from reference TRBV5-6 and TRBJ2-7, the complete variable domain reads DAGVTQSPTHLIKTRGQQVTLRCSPKSGHDTVSWYQQALGQGPQFIFQYYEEEERQRGNFPDRFSGHQFPNYSSELNVNALLLGDSALYLCASSLAFLGPYEQYFGPGTRLTVT.